This entry is about one TCR beta chain. What it binds is not known. Sample-barcoded 5' priming and a J-beta primer mix drove a second PCR of 7 to 11 cycles. MiXCR, run by TCRdb on the 5' RACE reads, gives a single entry per CDR3 protein. Of 1.5 million to 2 million distinct CDR3 sequences listed, under 30% are singletons. The data were obtained in a study of blood T cells in healthy people across ages. Trimming at V came to 1 base and at J to 7 bases, leaving 9 bases not matched to a gene. This CDR3 spans 16 amino acids. Germline CDR1 reads DFQATT; CDR2 reads SNEGSKA (reference sequence). The study's findings and limits: When set beside aged donors, long-lived donors presented more naive CD4+ cells and higher diversity. With naive T cell percentage, TCR beta diversity showed a strong correlation.

Researchers isolated at least 6 million PBMCs per sample. The clonotype originates from a woman aged 25 to 39 in good health. The chain links TRBV20-1 to TRBJ2-7, with TRBD2 matching over 14 bases. The sample consisted of blood. CDR3 DNA sequence: TGCAGTGCTAGAGTCCCGGGACTAGCGGGAGTTGGGGAGCAGTACTTC. It encodes CSARVPGLAGVGEQYF.